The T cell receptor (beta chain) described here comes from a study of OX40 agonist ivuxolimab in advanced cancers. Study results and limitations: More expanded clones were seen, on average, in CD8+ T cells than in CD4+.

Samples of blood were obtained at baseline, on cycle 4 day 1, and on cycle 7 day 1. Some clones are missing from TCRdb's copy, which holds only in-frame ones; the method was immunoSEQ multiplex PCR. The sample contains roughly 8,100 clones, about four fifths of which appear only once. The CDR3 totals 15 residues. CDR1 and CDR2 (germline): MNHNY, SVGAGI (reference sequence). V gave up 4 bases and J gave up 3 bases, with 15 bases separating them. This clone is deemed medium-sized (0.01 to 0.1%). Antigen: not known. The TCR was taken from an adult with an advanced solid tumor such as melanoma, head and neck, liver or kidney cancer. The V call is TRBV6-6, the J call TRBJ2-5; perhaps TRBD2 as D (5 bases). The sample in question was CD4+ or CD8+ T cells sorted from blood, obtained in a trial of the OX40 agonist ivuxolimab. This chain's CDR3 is CASSSRLAFEETQYF. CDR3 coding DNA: TGTGCCAGCAGTTCCCGCTTAGCGTTCGAAGAGACCCAGTACTTC.